These T cell receptor beta chains were read from a single sample in a study of blood T cells in healthy people across ages. A single record per CDR3 protein comes from TCRdb applying MiXCR to the 5' RACE reads. The sample contains some 1.1 million distinct CDR3 sequences, around two fifths of which appear only once. The sequenced sample was blood. Receptor source: a man aged 18 to 29 in good health. The CDR3 runs from the conserved cysteine through the conserved F or W. Each record gives: J gene, V gene, clone size, CDR3 protein. Only part of the rows carry a size: once, few, many, or a class if the clone is expanded.

>TRBJ2-3|TRBV30|.
CAYLGVALPSTDTQYF
>TRBJ1-2|TRBV20-1|few
CSARLTGVNNYGYTF
>TRBJ2-2|TRBV6-2/TRBV6-3|once
CASSYEQRTGNTGELFF
>TRBJ1-1|TRBV9|.
CASSGRQSLSINTEAFF
>TRBJ1-2|TRBV28|.
CASSLNRGLYGYTF
>TRBJ2-3|TRBV7-2|few
CASSVPGEDTQYF
>TRBJ1-1|TRBV2|.
CASGWGNTEAFF
>TRBJ2-7|TRBV3-1|.
CVSSPFKGRLIGEQYF
>.|TRBV7-3|once
CASSIAGPSYNEQYF
>TRBJ2-2|TRBV29-1|.
CSVEDGYSPNTGELFF